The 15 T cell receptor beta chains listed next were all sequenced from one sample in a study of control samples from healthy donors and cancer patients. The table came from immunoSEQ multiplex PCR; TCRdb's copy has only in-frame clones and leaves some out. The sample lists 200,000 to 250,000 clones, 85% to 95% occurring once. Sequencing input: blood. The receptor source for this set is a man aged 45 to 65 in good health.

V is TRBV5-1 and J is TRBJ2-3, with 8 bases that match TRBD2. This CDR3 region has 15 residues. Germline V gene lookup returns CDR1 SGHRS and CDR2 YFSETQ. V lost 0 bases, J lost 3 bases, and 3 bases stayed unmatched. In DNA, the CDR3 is TGCGCCAGCAGCTTGGCAGCGGGGGTAACAGATACGCAGTATTTT. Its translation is CASSLAAGVTDTQYF.

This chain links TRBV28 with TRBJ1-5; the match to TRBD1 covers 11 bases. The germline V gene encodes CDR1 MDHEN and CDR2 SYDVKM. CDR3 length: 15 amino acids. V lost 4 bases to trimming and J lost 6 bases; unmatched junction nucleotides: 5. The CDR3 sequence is CASSYRDRGAQPQHF. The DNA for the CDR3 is TGTGCCAGCAGTTACCGGGACAGGGGGGCTCAGCCCCAGCATTTT.

As DNA, the CDR3 is TGTGCCAGCGTGGGGAGTATATACAATGAGCAGTTCTTC. It is translated as CASVGSIYNEQFF. The V and J genes are TRBV27 and TRBJ2-1, with D possibly matching TRBD2 (5 bases). V was shortened by 8 bases and J by 4 bases, with 12 bases between the two germline ends. This CDR3 contains 13 residues. CDR1 MNHEY and CDR2 SMNVEV come from the germline V gene (reference sequence).

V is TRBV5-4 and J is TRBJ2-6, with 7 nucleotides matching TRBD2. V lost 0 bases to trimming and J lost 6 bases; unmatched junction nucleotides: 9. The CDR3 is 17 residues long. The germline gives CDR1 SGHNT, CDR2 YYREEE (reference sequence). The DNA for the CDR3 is TGTGCCAGCAGCTTGGTTGGGGGGGTTCTCCAGGCCAACGTCCTGACTTTC. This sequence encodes CASSLVGGVLQANVLTF.

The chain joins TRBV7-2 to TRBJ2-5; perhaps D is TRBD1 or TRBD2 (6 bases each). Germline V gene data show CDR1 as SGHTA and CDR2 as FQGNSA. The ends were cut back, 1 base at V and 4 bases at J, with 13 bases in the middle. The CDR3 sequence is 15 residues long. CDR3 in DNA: TGTGCCAGCAGCTTAGGGGGGGCTAGTACAGAGACCCAGTACTTC. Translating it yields CASSLGGASTETQYF. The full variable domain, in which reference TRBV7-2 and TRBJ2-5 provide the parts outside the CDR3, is GAGVSQSPSNKVTEKGKDVELRCDPISGHTALYWYRQSLGQGLEFLIYFQGNSAPDKSGLPSDRFSAERTGGSVSTLTIQRTQQEDSAVYLCASSLGGASTETQYFGPGTRLLVL.

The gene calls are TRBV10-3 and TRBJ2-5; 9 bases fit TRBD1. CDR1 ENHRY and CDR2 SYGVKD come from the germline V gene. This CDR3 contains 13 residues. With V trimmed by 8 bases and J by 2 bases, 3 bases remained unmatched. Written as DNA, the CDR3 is TGTGCCATCGCCGGGACAGGGCAAGAGACCCAGTACTTC. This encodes CAIAGTGQETQYF.

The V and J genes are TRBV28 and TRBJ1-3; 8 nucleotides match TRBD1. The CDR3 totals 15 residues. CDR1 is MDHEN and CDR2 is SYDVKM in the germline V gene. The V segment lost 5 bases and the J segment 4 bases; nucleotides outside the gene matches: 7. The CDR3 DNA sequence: TGTGCCAGCAGTACCCCCGGGACAGGCGGAAACACCATATATTTT. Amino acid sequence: CASSTPGTGGNTIYF.

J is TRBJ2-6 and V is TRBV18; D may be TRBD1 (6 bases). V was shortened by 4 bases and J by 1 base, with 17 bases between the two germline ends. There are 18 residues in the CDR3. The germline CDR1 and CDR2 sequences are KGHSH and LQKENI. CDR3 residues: CASSQVAGELSGANVLTF. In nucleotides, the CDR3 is TGTGCCAGCTCACAGGTTGCAGGGGAGCTATCTGGGGCCAACGTCCTGACTTTC.

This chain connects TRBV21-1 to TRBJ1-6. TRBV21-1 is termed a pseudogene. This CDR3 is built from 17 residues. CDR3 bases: TGTGCCAGCAGCAAAGTAGAGGGTCGGACTTTTAGCTCACCCCTCCACTTT. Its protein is CASSKVEGRTFSSPLHF.

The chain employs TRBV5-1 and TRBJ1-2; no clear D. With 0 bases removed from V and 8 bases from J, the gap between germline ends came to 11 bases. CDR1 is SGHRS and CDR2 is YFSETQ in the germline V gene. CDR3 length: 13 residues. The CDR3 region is CASSLEGFGGYTF. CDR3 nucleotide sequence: TGCGCCAGCAGCTTGGAAGGATTCGGGGGCTACACCTTC.

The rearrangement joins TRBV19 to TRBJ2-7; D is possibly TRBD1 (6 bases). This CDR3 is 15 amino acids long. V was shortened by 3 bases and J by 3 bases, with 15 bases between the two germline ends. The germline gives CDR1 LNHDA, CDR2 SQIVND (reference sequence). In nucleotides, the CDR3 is TGTGCCAGTAGTATGGGTACAGGGTATTTCTACGAGCAGTACTTC. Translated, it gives CASSMGTGYFYEQYF.

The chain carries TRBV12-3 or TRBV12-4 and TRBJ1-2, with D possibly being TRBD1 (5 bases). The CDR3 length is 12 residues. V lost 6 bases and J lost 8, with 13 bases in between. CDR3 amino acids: CASRDQGGGYTF. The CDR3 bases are TGTGCCAGCAGGGACCAGGGTGGCGGCTACACCTTC.

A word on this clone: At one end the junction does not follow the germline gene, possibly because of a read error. The CDR3 DNA sequence: TGCGCCAGCAGCGAAGAGGGTGTTGGGGGCGCGCAGTATTTT. Protein product: CASSEEGVGGAQYF. V gene TRBV4-1 combines with J gene TRBJ2-3; tentative D call: TRBD1 (6 bases). This CDR3 spans 14 amino acids. Germline V gene sequence: CDR1 MGHRA, CDR2 YSYEKL.

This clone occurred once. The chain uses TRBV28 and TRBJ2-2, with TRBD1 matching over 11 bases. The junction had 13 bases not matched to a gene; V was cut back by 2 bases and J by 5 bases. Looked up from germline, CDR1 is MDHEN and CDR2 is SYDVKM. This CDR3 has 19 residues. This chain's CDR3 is CASSLVSGQGVRSTGELFF. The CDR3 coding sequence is TGTGCCAGCAGTTTAGTATCGGGACAGGGGGTGCGTTCTACCGGGGAGCTGTTTTTT.

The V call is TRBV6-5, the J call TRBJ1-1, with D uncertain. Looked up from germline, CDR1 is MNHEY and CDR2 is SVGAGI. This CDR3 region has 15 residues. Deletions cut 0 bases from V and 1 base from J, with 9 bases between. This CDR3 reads CASSYSVRPNTEAFF. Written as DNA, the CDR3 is TGTGCCAGCAGTTACTCGGTCAGACCGAACACTGAAGCTTTCTTT.